This T cell receptor (beta chain) was documented in a study of T cells in Graves' hyperthyroidism and ophthalmopathy. Study-level points and caveats: Most thyroid clonotypes with frequency above 0.001 were detected in blood. Ophthalmopathy and stable hyperthyroidism were separated by a 13 V-J model.

CDR1 is DFQATT and CDR2 is SNEGSKA in the germline V gene (reference sequence). The V gene lost 3 bases and the J gene lost 2 bases, with 20 bases spanning the gap. The CDR3 has 16 amino acids. Calling Graves' hyperthyroidism stable meant ophthalmopathy did not progress within 18 months. Based on clinical symptoms, serum thyroxine and TRAb, thyroid ultrasound and orbital computed tomography, diagnoses were reached. This clonotype was picked up many times. Its antigen is unidentified. Template material for amplifying TCR beta CDR3 regions consisted of RNA transcripts. The TCR CDR3 was amplified in a first-round RT-PCR using the HTBI primer set. MiXCR was run by TCRdb on the multiplex PCR reads, yielding one entry per CDR3 protein. Among approximately 480,000 distinct CDR3 sequences listed, roughly 20% were seen once.

Sequenced input: blood. This rearrangement joins TRBV20-1 to TRBJ2-7, with D perhaps TRBD2 (6 bases). The TCR comes from a man between 18 and 35 years old with Graves' hyperthyroidism. CDR3 protein: CSARTTRPGVAYEQYF. As DNA, the CDR3 is TGCAGTGCTAGGACCACCCGCCCGGGGGTCGCCTACGAGCAGTACTTC.